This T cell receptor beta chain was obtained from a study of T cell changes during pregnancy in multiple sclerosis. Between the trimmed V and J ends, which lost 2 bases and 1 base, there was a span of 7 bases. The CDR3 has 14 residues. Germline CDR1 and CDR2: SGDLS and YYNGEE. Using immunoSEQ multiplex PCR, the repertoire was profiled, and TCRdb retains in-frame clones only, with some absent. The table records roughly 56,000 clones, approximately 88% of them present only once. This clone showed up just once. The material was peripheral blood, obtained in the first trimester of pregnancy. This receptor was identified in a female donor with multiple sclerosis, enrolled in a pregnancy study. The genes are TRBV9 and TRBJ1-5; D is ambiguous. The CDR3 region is CASSVDSSNQPQHF. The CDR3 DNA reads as TGTGCCAGCAGCGTGGACTCGAGCAATCAGCCCCAGCATTTT. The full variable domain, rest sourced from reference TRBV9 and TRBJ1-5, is DSGVTQTPKHLITATGQRVTLRCSPRSGDLSVYWYQQSLDQGLQFLIQYYNGEERAKGNILERFSAQQFPDLHSELNLSSLELGDSALYFCASSVDSSNQPQHFGDGTRLSIL.